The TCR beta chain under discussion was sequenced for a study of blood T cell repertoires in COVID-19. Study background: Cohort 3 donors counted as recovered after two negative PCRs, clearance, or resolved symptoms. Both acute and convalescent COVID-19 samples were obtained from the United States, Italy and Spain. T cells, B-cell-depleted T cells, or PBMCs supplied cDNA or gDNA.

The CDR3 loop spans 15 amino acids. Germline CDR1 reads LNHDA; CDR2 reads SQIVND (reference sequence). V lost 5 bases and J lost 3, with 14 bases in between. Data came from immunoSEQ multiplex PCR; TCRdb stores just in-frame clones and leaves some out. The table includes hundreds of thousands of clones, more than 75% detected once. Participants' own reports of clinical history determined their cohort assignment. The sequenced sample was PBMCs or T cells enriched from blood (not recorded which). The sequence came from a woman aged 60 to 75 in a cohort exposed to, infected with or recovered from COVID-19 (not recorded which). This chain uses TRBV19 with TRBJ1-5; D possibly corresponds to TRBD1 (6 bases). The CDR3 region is CASSLSTGLNQPQHF. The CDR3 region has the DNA TGTGCCAGTAGTCTATCGACAGGCCTCAATCAGCCCCAGCATTTT.